This is a list of T cell receptor beta chains from one sample in a study of shared clonotypes between healthy human individuals. Profiling relied on immunoSEQ multiplex PCR, and the TCRdb table lists in-frame clones only, not all of them. The data hold 2 million to 3 million clones, with around 90% observed a single time. The sequencing input was naive CD4+ T cells sorted from blood. The receptor set was obtained from a man between 18 and 29 years old in good health. Both conserved end residues are part of each CDR3. D genes are given only for firm matches. The size field is filled for only some rows; it gives once, few, many or a size class.

size,D,V,J,DNA,CDR3
NA,TRBD2,TRBV2,TRBJ2-7,TGTGCCAGCAGAAGACTAGCGGGAGGAGTAAGCTCCTACGAGCAGTACTTC,CASRRLAGGVSSYEQYF
NA,NA,TRBV18,TRBJ1-5,TGTGCCAGCTCAAGGACAGAGTCCGGTCAGCCCCAGCATTTT,CASSRTESGQPQHF
NA,TRBD1,TRBV30,TRBJ2-6,TGTGCCTGGGACAGGGGGCCCTCTGGGGCCAACGTCCTGACTTTC,CAWDRGPSGANVLTF
NA,NA,TRBV30,TRBJ1-2,TGTGCCTGGAGGCGTATTAGGTATGGCTACACCTTC,CAWRRIRYGYTF
NA,NA,TRBV19,TRBJ2-2,TGTGCCAGTAGGCTGGAGGGAGCGAACACCGGGGAGCTGTTTTTT,CASRLEGANTGELFF
NA,TRBD2,TRBV6-6,TRBJ2-7,TGTGCCAGCAGTTCAAGGACTAGCGGGGGCCCCTACGAGCAGTACTTC,CASSSRTSGGPYEQYF
NA,TRBD1,TRBV13,TRBJ2-3,TGTGCCAGCAGCCTGACAGGGGCCGATACGCAGTATTTT,CASSLTGADTQYF
NA,TRBD1,TRBV7-8,TRBJ2-2,TGTGCCAGCAGAACGCGAGGGGACAGACGACATGACGGGGAGCTGTTTTTT,CASRTRGDRRHDGELFF
NA,NA,TRBV7-2,TRBJ2-7,TGTGCCAGCAGCGGAGACCTCTACAGGGCCACCTACGAGCAGTACTTC,CASSGDLYRATYEQYF
NA,NA,TRBV28,TRBJ1-3,TGTGCCAGCTTAGGAAACACCATATATTTT,CASLGNTIYF
NA,NA,TRBV19,TRBJ2-1,TGTGCCAGTAGTATAACCAGCGAGGCTGAGCAGTTCTTC,CASSITSEAEQFF
NA,TRBD1,TRBV4-3,TRBJ1-3,TGCGCCAGCAGCCAGGACAGGGATACTGGAAACACCATATATTTT,CASSQDRDTGNTIYF
NA,NA,TRBV9,TRBJ1-4,TGTGCCAGCAGCGTAGGCAACGGGGGGGCAACTAATGAAAAACTGTTTTTT,CASSVGNGGATNEKLFF
NA,NA,TRBV29-1,TRBJ1-2,TGCAGCGTTGATTTTTCCAATTCCGGGGCGCGAGGCTACACCTTC,CSVDFSNSGARGYTF
few,NA,TRBV6-5,TRBJ1-3,TGTGCCAGCAGTTACTCGAGGGTGTACAACACCATATATTTT,CASSYSRVYNTIYF
NA,NA,TRBV25-1,TRBJ2-1,TGTGCCACCCACCCACCGGGGACCTACAATGAGCAGTTCTTC,CATHPPGTYNEQFF
NA,NA,TRBV7-9,TRBJ2-1,TGTGCCAGCAGCTTCGACAGTAACAATGAGCAGTTCTTC,CASSFDSNNEQFF
NA,TRBD1,TRBV7-2,TRBJ1-5,TGTGCCAGCAGCCGCGAGGGGGCGGCATATAGCAATCAGCCCCAGCATTTT,CASSREGAAYSNQPQHF
NA,NA,TRBV4-3,TRBJ1-2,TGCGCCAGCAGCCAAGACCTTACGGCAGAGTCCTATGGCTACACCTTC,CASSQDLTAESYGYTF
NA,NA,TRBV7-8,TRBJ2-4,TGTGCCAGCAGCTTCACTAGTTCCATTCAGTACTTC,CASSFTSSIQYF
NA,NA,TRBV19,TRBJ2-1,TGTGCCAGTAGTATACAACCACCCCGTCTCCATTCCTACAATGAGCAGTTCTTC,CASSIQPPRLHSYNEQFF
few,TRBD1,TRBV29-1,TRBJ1-2,TGCAGCGTCACCGGGACAGGGGGCGCTCAGTATGGCTACACCTTC,CSVTGTGGAQYGYTF
once,NA,TRBV5-1,TRBJ1-2,TGCGCCAGCAGCTTCCCGGACGGGGATCGCTACACCTTC,CASSFPDGDRYTF
NA,NA,TRBV30,TRBJ1-2,TGTGCCTGGGGACCTTCTGGGAGATATGGCTACACCTTC,CAWGPSGRYGYTF
NA,TRBD1,TRBV5-1,TRBJ2-5,TGCGCCAGCAGCCCCCCCGCCCAAGGGGGCATCCAAGAGACCCAGTACTTC,CASSPPAQGGIQETQYF
NA,NA,TRBV30,TRBJ2-1,TGTGCCTGGAGTGTGACGAGCTCCTACAATGAGCAGTTCTTC,CAWSVTSSYNEQFF
once,NA,TRBV19,TRBJ2-7,TGTGCCAGTAGTATGCTAATCTCCTACGAGCAGTACTTC,CASSMLISYEQYF
once,TRBD2,TRBV7-9,TRBJ2-3,TGTGCCAGCAGCACCGGACTAGCGGGTTCCCGCACAGATACGCAGTATTTT,CASSTGLAGSRTDTQYF
NA,TRBD1,TRBV30,TRBJ1-3,TGTGCCTTCACAGGGGGGCGGGAGACTGGAAACACCATATATTTT,CAFTGGRETGNTIYF
NA,TRBD1,TRBV2,TRBJ2-7,TGTGCCAGCAGTGCCCTCGCGGACAGGGCAACGCAGTACTTC,CASSALADRATQYF
NA,NA,TRBV5-4,TRBJ2-3,TGTGCCAGCAGCTCTAGCCCTTTTCCCCTAGCCCGCACAGATACGCAGTATTTT,CASSSSPFPLARTDTQYF
NA,NA,TRBV6-6,TRBJ2-3,TGTGCCAGCACCCAGATGCTATGGGATACGCAGTATTTT,CASTQMLWDTQYF
NA,TRBD1,TRBV7-9,TRBJ1-2,TGTGCCGGCCGGGGACAGGGCCATGCTAACTATGGCTACACCTTC,CAGRGQGHANYGYTF
NA,NA,TRBV11-1,TRBJ1-6,TGTGCCAGCAGCTTAGCGGGGGGCCCCGTCCCCCTCCACTTT,CASSLAGGPVPLHF
NA,NA,TRBV2,TRBJ1-1,TGTGCCAGCAGTGAAAGGGGGGGGACTGAAGCTTTCTTT,CASSERGGTEAFF
NA,NA,TRBV25-1,TRBJ2-1,TGTGCCAGCAGAGAAATTTCAGGGGAGCAGTTCTTC,CASREISGEQFF
NA,NA,TRBV14,TRBJ2-1,TGTGCCAGCAGCATAGCGACCTACAATGAGCAGTTCTTC,CASSIATYNEQFF
NA,NA,TRBV6-5,TRBJ1-1,TGTGCCAGCAGTTACCCAGGGAGGGAGGGAACTGAAGCTTTCTTT,CASSYPGREGTEAFF
NA,TRBD1,TRBV2,TRBJ2-2,TGTGCCAGCAGTCCAGAGGGACAGGTTAACACCGGGGAGCTGTTTTTT,CASSPEGQVNTGELFF
NA,TRBD2,TRBV19,TRBJ2-7,TGTGCCAGTAGTCCACAAGCGGGAGGGCTTTACGAGCAGTACTTC,CASSPQAGGLYEQYF
NA,TRBD2,TRBV7-2,TRBJ2-3,TGTGCCAGCAGCCCGAGGACTAGCGGGAGCTTAGAAACAGATACGCAGTATTTT,CASSPRTSGSLETDTQYF
NA,NA,TRBV4-1,TRBJ1-2,TGCGCCAGCAGCCAATTCGAAAACTATGGCTACACCTTC,CASSQFENYGYTF
NA,NA,TRBV28,TRBJ2-7,TGTGCCAGCAGCTCTGACAGTAGGGTGTTTTTCTACGAGCAGTACTTC,CASSSDSRVFFYEQYF
NA,NA,TRBV20-1,TRBJ2-3,TGCAGTGCCAGAGCTACAGATACGCAGTATTTT,CSARATDTQYF
NA,TRBD2,TRBV7-2,TRBJ2-1,TGTGCCAGCAGAACCGGGACTAGCGGGAGGCCTAGCTCCTACAATGAGCAGTTCTTC,CASRTGTSGRPSSYNEQFF
NA,TRBD1,TRBV9,TRBJ1-2,TGTGCCAGCAGCGCCGCCAAATACTGGGACAGGACGAGTGGCTACACCTTC,CASSAAKYWDRTSGYTF
few,NA,TRBV9,TRBJ1-1,TGTGCCAGCAGCGTAGGAGGTTACGCTGAAGCTTTCTTT,CASSVGGYAEAFF
NA,NA,TRBV7-9,TRBJ2-7,TGTGCCAGCACCTCCGCGGGGATCTCCTACGAGCAGTACTTC,CASTSAGISYEQYF
NA,TRBD1,TRBV5-1,TRBJ2-5,TGCGCCAGCAGCATACAGGGGGCAGAAGAGACCCAGTACTTC,CASSIQGAEETQYF
NA,NA,TRBV6-1,TRBJ1-6,TGTGCCAGCAGTCAGACGAGTTTTCCTGATTCACCCCTCCACTTT,CASSQTSFPDSPLHF
NA,TRBD2,TRBV30,TRBJ2-7,TGTGCCTGGGCTCGGGCGGGAGGTACCTACGAGCAGTACTTC,CAWARAGGTYEQYF